This passage covers 30 T cell receptor beta chains from one sample sequenced in a study of T cell responses to AZD1222 COVID-19 vaccine. Sequencing was performed with immunoSEQ multiplex PCR; in TCRdb, only in-frame clones are kept and a portion is missing. The sample holds 80,000 or so clones, around nine tenths seen once. The sequenced sample was peripheral blood, obtained on day 0 of MenACWY control vaccination. These receptors were obtained from an adult in good health.

The chain is built from TRBV4-3 and TRBJ2-2; D is possibly TRBD2 (5 bases). Trimming took off 0 bases at V and 0 bases at J, with 11 bases between the two ends. CDR3 length: 17 amino acids. In germline, CDR1 is LGHNA, CDR2 YSLEER. DNA for the CDR3: TGCGCCAGCAGCCAAGATTTGGCGGGCGCGAACACCGGGGAGCTGTTTTTT. Protein product: CASSQDLAGANTGELFF.

The genes are TRBV6-5 and TRBJ2-1, with D perhaps matching TRBD2 (7 bases). V was pared by 2 bases and J by 8 bases, with 13 bases between. The CDR3 is made up of 14 amino acids. Per germline, CDR1 MNHEY and CDR2 SVGAGI. The CDR3 loop is CASSYGGAPHEQFF. In nucleotides, the CDR3 is TGTGCCAGCAGTTACGGGGGGGCCCCCCATGAGCAGTTCTTC.

The J gene is TRBJ2-3, the V gene TRBV7-8, with 7 bases that match TRBD1. Trimming removed 4 bases from V and 0 bases from J; junction bases left unmatched: 7. The CDR3 spans 16 residues. Germline V lookup: CDR1 SGHVS, CDR2 FQNEAQ. The CDR3: CASSYRQGFSTDTQYF. CDR3 nucleotide sequence: TGTGCCAGCAGCTACCGACAGGGCTTTAGCACAGATACGCAGTATTTT.

The rearrangement uses TRBV7-6 and TRBJ2-2, with D possibly TRBD2 on 5 matching bases. Germline values: CDR1 SGHVS, CDR2 FNYEAQ. The germline V and J ends were trimmed by 5 bases and 2 bases, with 12 bases remaining between them. This CDR3 is built from 15 residues. The CDR3 protein is CASSRAGGNTGELFF. The CDR3 DNA follows: TGTGCCAGCAGCCGTGCCGGAGGAAACACCGGGGAGCTGTTTTTT.

The V gene is TRBV7-2, the J gene TRBJ1-3, with D perhaps matching TRBD1 (6 bases). Germline loops: CDR1 SGHTA, CDR2 FQGNSA. V dropped 1 base and J dropped 0 bases, with 19 bases sitting between them. The CDR3 totals 19 residues. CDR3 region: CASSLGLRGVPLSGNTIYF. As DNA, the CDR3 is TGTGCCAGCAGCTTAGGTCTGAGGGGGGTTCCCCTCTCTGGAAACACCATATATTTT.

This clone was seen a single time. In DNA, the CDR3 is TGTGCCAGCAGCACGCAGGGAGGTACTGAAGCTTTCTTT. Translation: CASSTQGGTEAFF. The rearrangement links TRBV7-9 to TRBJ1-1, with a tentative D call TRBD1 (5 bases). CDR3 length equals 13 residues. Trimming left V 5 bases short and J 5 bases short, with 12 bases between. The germline V gene has CDR1 SEHNR and CDR2 FQNEAQ (reference sequence).

The chain links TRBV15 to TRBJ2-5, with D hard to call. The germline CDR1 and CDR2 sequences are LNHNV and YYDKDF (reference sequence). The CDR3 has 11 residues. The V gene lost 8 bases and the J gene lost 5 bases, with 9 bases spanning the gap. CDR3 residues: CATEAGETQYF. In DNA form, the CDR3 reads TGTGCCACCGAGGCAGGCGAGACCCAGTACTTC.

The chain links TRBV18 to TRBJ2-7, with D perhaps TRBD1 (5 bases). The germline CDR1 and CDR2 sequences are KGHSH and LQKENI. V lost 4 bases to trimming and J lost 2 bases, with 9 bases between them. The CDR3 contains 13 residues. Written as DNA, the CDR3 is TGTGCCAGCTCACTTGACAGAGCCTACGAGCAGTACTTC. Its protein is CASSLDRAYEQYF.

The genes are TRBV6-5 and TRBJ1-1, with 8 bases fitting TRBD1. There are 13 residues in the CDR3. Germline CDR1 MNHEY, CDR2 SVGAGI. V was clipped by 7 bases and J by 8 bases; unmatched bases: 9. The CDR3 nucleotides read TGTGCCAGCACGAGACAGGGGTCCTTCGAAGCTTTCTTT. Protein product: CASTRQGSFEAFF.

The J gene is TRBJ2-2, the V gene TRBV9, with D possibly being TRBD1 (5 bases). V was pared by 2 bases and J by 1 base, with 6 bases between. Germline V CDR1 and CDR2: SGDLS, YYNGEE. This CDR3 region has 14 residues. In nucleotides, the CDR3 is TGTGCCAGCAGCGTTAGGGGGAACACCGGGGAGCTGTTTTTT. This codes for CASSVRGNTGELFF.

This chain joins TRBV19 and TRBJ1-6; D unclear. V lost 7 bases and J 9 bases, leaving 19 bases between the germline ends. Per the germline V gene, CDR1 is LNHDA and CDR2 is SQIVND (reference sequence). CDR3 length: 15 amino acids. CDR3 bases: TGTGCCAGTATGGACGCCCGGGGTGTCGCTTCACCCCTCCACTTT. Translated, it gives CASMDARGVASPLHF.

The rearrangement links TRBV30 to TRBJ1-2, with D perhaps matching TRBD1 (5 bases). The CDR3 loop spans 15 amino acids. V was cut by 2 bases and J by 1 base, with 14 bases left in between. Germline loops: CDR1 GTSNPN, CDR2 SVGIG (reference sequence). DNA for the CDR3: TGTGCCTGGAGTATTGGGCAGGGTAATAACTATGGCTACACCTTC. Translating gives CAWSIGQGNNYGYTF.

This clone was detected only once. The CDR3 DNA sequence: TGTGCCAGCGACAATAGTAACACTGAAGCTTTCTTT. Its protein product is CASDNSNTEAFF. The chain uses TRBV12-3 or TRBV12-4 and TRBJ1-1; no clear D. V was pared by 8 bases and J by 2 bases, with 9 bases between. CDR3 size: 12 residues.

This sequence joins TRBV19 and TRBJ1-6; D uncertain. CDR1 and CDR2 from the germline V gene are LNHDA and SQIVND (reference sequence). There are 16 residues in the CDR3. Trimming removed 4 bases from V and 4 bases from J, with 14 bases in between. The CDR3 nucleotides read TGTGCCAGTAGTAAGGCCGGGGTCGGGTATAATTCACCCCTCCACTTT. It codes for CASSKAGVGYNSPLHF.

This sequence joins TRBV28 and TRBJ2-7; 11 bases are a match to TRBD1. V lost 6 bases and J lost 6; bases outside the gene matches: 4. This CDR3 region has 13 residues. Germline CDR1 MDHEN, CDR2 SYDVKM. The CDR3 bases are TGTGCCAGCAGCTCCGGGACAGGGGGCGAGCAGTACTTC. This gives the protein CASSSGTGGEQYF.

This clone came up once. The V and J genes are TRBV2 and TRBJ1-5; D possibly corresponds to TRBD1 (6 bases). Per the germline V gene, CDR1 is SNHLY and CDR2 is FYNNEI. This CDR3 spans 17 amino acids. V was clipped by 3 bases and J by 5 bases, with 20 bases between them. The CDR3 protein is CASSDLGFKTGDQPQHF. CDR3 bases: TGTGCCAGCAGTGACCTCGGTTTTAAGACAGGCGATCAGCCCCAGCATTTT.

CDR3 DNA: TGCAGCGTTCCGGGGGGAACTGAAGCTTTCTTT. Its translation is CSVPGGTEAFF. The chain combines TRBV29-1 with TRBJ1-1; maybe TRBD1 (5 bases). The germline V gene encodes CDR1 SQVTM and CDR2 ANQGSEA. Trimming stripped 5 bases from V and 5 bases from J, with 9 bases between. There are 11 residues in the CDR3.

V usage is TRBV10-3 and J usage is TRBJ1-2; TRBD1 matches 8 bases. Germline V gene sequence: CDR1 ENHRY, CDR2 SYGVKD. Germline trimming cut 10 bases from V and 8 bases from J; bases unmatched to any gene: 15. There are 14 residues in the CDR3. For the CDR3, the DNA is TGTGCCACCTCTGAGGCAGGGGGCGCGGAAGGCTACACCTTC. Translation gives CATSEAGGAEGYTF.

V and J are TRBV7-2 and TRBJ2-7; 7 bases match TRBD1. Unmatched junction bases numbered 4, after V lost 2 bases and J lost 3 bases. The CDR3 is 14 residues long. From germline, CDR1 is SGHTA and CDR2 FQGNSA. The CDR3 DNA reads TGTGCCAGCAGCTTAAGTAGGGGGCGCTACGAGCAGTACTTC. Translating it yields CASSLSRGRYEQYF.

The chain links TRBV28 to TRBJ1-5; the match to TRBD1 covers 9 bases. Trimming at V came to 2 bases and at J to 5 bases, leaving 1 base not matched to a gene. This CDR3 spans 14 amino acids. Germline V gene sequence: CDR1 MDHEN, CDR2 SYDVKM. CDR3 in amino acids: CASSLTGGDQPQHF. The CDR3, as DNA: TGTGCCAGCAGTTTAACAGGGGGCGATCAGCCCCAGCATTTT.

This sequence joins TRBV18 and TRBJ1-4, with D possibly matching TRBD1 (6 bases). The CDR3 runs 16 residues. Germline-derived CDR1 and CDR2 are KGHSH and LQKENI. The V end lost 0 bases, the J end lost 5 bases, and 13 bases lay between the germline ends. The CDR3 region has the DNA TGTGCCAGCTCACCACCTACGGGGGCTCAAAATGAAAAACTGTTTTTT. Translation: CASSPPTGAQNEKLFF.

The sample holds a few counts of this clone. The CDR3 protein is CSVEDTRGTYEQYF. CDR3 bases: TGCAGCGTTGAAGACACCCGGGGGACCTACGAGCAGTACTTC. The J gene is TRBJ2-7, the V gene TRBV29-1; D perhaps matches TRBD2 (6 bases). V lost 0 bases to trimming and J lost 2 bases, with 11 bases between them. Germline CDR1 reads SQVTM; CDR2 reads ANQGSEA. This CDR3 region has 14 residues.

J is TRBJ1-1 and V is TRBV7-9; 7 positions agree with TRBD1. Germline-derived CDR1 and CDR2 are SEHNR and FQNEAQ (reference sequence). V lost 3 bases and J lost 4; bases outside the gene matches: 5. The CDR3 is made up of 14 amino acids. DNA of the CDR3: TGTGCCAGCAGCTTCGAGGGGGCCCTCACTGAAGCTTTCTTT. Its protein product is CASSFEGALTEAFF.

This clone has only one observation. In DNA, the CDR3 is TGTGCCTGGAGTGTAGCCCAGCGGACCACCAATGAGCAGTTCTTC. Translated, it gives CAWSVAQRTTNEQFF. The genes are TRBV30 and TRBJ2-1, with a possible D match to TRBD2 (5 bases). The CDR3 has 15 residues. V was pared by 0 bases and J by 6 bases, with 15 bases between. Germline lookup yields CDR1 GTSNPN and CDR2 SVGIG (reference sequence).

This clone appeared a few times. The chain employs TRBV5-4 and TRBJ2-1, with 9 nucleotides matching TRBD2. The CDR3 loop spans 14 amino acids. CDR1 is SGHNT, CDR2 YYREEE, per germline (reference sequence). Losses at the gene ends were 3 bases for V and 9 bases for J; bases not matched to a gene: 7. CDR3 in DNA: TGTGCCAGCAGCTCGACTAGCGGTACAAGTGAGCAGTTCTTC. This codes for CASSSTSGTSEQFF.

The chain couples TRBV11-2 to TRBJ2-5, with D possibly being TRBD1 (6 bases). The germline V gene has CDR1 SGHAT and CDR2 FQNNGV. CDR3 length: 14 residues. V was trimmed by 5 bases and J by 3 bases, leaving 13 bases between them. CDR3 residues: CASSVGQFEETQYF. Written as DNA, the CDR3 is TGTGCCAGCAGCGTCGGACAGTTCGAAGAGACCCAGTACTTC.

This clone has just one count. The chain recombines TRBV6-5 with TRBJ1-2, with D hard to call. The CDR3 spans 10 residues. CDR1 is MNHEY and CDR2 is SVGAGI in the germline V gene. Trimming took off 6 bases at V and 6 bases at J, with 5 bases between the two ends. This chain's CDR3 is CASREDGYTF. The CDR3 nucleotides are TGTGCCAGCAGGGAGGATGGCTACACCTTC.

This chain links TRBV21-1 with TRBJ2-1; TRBD2 is the table's D call and was not checked against the DNA. TRBV21-1 is noted as a pseudogene. This CDR3 has 19 amino acids. The CDR3 is CASSKDSRLFKSSYNEQFF. In DNA, the CDR3 is TGTGCCAGCAGCAAGGACTCCCGACTTTTTAAGAGCTCCTACAATGAGCAGTTCTTC.

The chain employs TRBV28 and TRBJ1-6, with D unresolved. Germline CDR1 MDHEN, CDR2 SYDVKM. This CDR3 contains 11 residues. The CDR3 nucleotides are TGTGGGACTGGTAGCAATTCACCCCTCCACTTT. This sequence encodes CGTGSNSPLHF.

This rearrangement joins TRBV19 to TRBJ1-5; 7 bases are a match to TRBD1. Germline CDR1 reads LNHDA; CDR2 reads SQIVND (reference sequence). V dropped 4 bases and J dropped 4; count of bases not matched to a gene: 10. The CDR3 covers 16 residues. The CDR3 sequence: CASSTRQGWANQPQHF. Written as DNA, the CDR3 is TGTGCCAGTAGTACACGACAGGGATGGGCAAATCAGCCCCAGCATTTT. The whole variable domain, remainder taken from reference TRBV19 and TRBJ1-5, is DGGITQSPKYLFRKEGQNVTLSCEQNLNHDAMYWYRQDPGQGLRLIYYSQIVNDFQKGDIAEGYSVSREKKESFPLTVTSAQKNPTAFYLCASSTRQGWANQPQHFGDGTRLSIL.